The rows below give T cell receptor beta chains drawn from one sample of a study of molecular identifiers for immune sequencing clone quantification. TCRdb ran MiXCR on the PCR reads and lists one entry per CDR3 protein. This table holds approximately 680,000 distinct CDR3 sequences, roughly 23% found once. The sample taken for sequencing was naive CD8+ T cells from blood, with Jurkat cell RNA spiked in. These receptors came from a human donor in good health. Some libraries in this study had Jurkat cell RNA spiked in. The CDR3 runs from the conserved cysteine through the conserved F or W. A D gene is named only where the DNA matches it firmly.

- | TRBJ2-5 | TRBV9 | CASSPRDTRKETQYF
TRBD1 | TRBJ1-5 | TRBV12-5 | CASQKGANQPQHF
- | TRBJ2-7 | TRBV6-5 | CASSYYGGYEQYF
- | TRBJ2-7 | TRBV7-9 | CASSAGPGGEQYF
- | TRBJ2-5 | TRBV12-3/TRBV12-4 | CASSLNMKETQYF
TRBD2 | TRBJ2-7 | TRBV18 | CASSPHTSGRDEQYF
TRBD2 | TRBJ2-3 | TRBV19 | CASSIGGGAIDTQYF
TRBD1 | TRBJ1-5 | TRBV15 | CATRPSTGSNQPQHF
TRBD2 | TRBJ2-2 | TRBV4-3 | CASSQVRREGTGELFF
TRBD1 | TRBJ1-5 | TRBV20-1 | CSASRGDRGQPQHF
TRBD1 | TRBJ2-1 | TRBV4-3 | CASSQKDRAYYEQFF
- | TRBJ2-5 | TRBV19 | CASSMWTALQETQYF
- | TRBJ2-5 | TRBV12-3/TRBV12-4 | CASRKRGGFGETQYF
- | TRBJ1-5 | TRBV24-1 | CATSDSEEDENQPQHF
- | TRBJ1-1 | TRBV7-9 | CASSFYGSEAFF
- | TRBJ2-7 | TRBV7-9 | CASARITYEQYF
- | TRBJ2-5 | TRBV5-1 | CASNRDSAETQYF
- | TRBJ1-4 | TRBV6-6 | CASSQRETGDEKLFF
- | TRBJ2-1 | TRBV12-3/TRBV12-4 | CASSGGDEPVF
TRBD2 | TRBJ2-3 | TRBV20-1 | CSARDLGLADADTQYF
- | TRBJ2-3 | TRBV6-5 | CASSYSSGTYSTDTQYF
- | TRBJ1-3 | TRBV30 | CAWSASDSGNTIYF
TRBD2 | TRBJ2-3 | TRBV5-1 | CASSLRTSGGLDTDTQYF
TRBD1 | TRBJ2-3 | TRBV20-1 | CSARGLDRATDTQYF
- | TRBJ1-5 | TRBV27 | CASGLYPPDIYGNQPRHF
- | TRBJ2-7 | TRBV5-6 | CASSTQMRGYEQYF
- | TRBJ1-3 | TRBV19 | CASSSLFGGSGNTIYF
- | TRBJ2-2 | TRBV27 | CASSLAYTGELFF
- | TRBJ2-3 | TRBV4-2 | CASSLRLGGATDTQYF
- | TRBJ1-6 | TRBV20-1 | CSASATWTSYNSPLHF
- | TRBJ1-1 | TRBV28 | CASSLIRDPTEAFF
- | TRBJ2-3 | TRBV7-9 | CASSSRDIARTDTQYF
TRBD1 | TRBJ2-1 | TRBV9 | CASSATTQDRVYNEQFF
- | TRBJ1-6 | TRBV4-1 | CASSQVVGVGDYNSPLHF
- | TRBJ2-7 | TRBV19 | CASRSPNYEQYF
- | TRBJ2-7 | TRBV6-1 | CASSATRTYEQYF
TRBD1 | TRBJ2-7 | TRBV4-3 | CASSQERGLAYEQYF
- | TRBJ1-2 | TRBV6-4 | CASSDSTSRGINGYTF
- | TRBJ1-1 | TRBV30 | CAWSITLNTEAFF